This TCR beta chain was profiled in a study of T cells after posttransplantation cyclophosphamide. On the day of bone marrow donation, the related graft donor provided peripheral blood. Generated by immunoSEQ multiplex PCR, the TCRdb table keeps only in-frame clones and is missing some. The table records 6,000 or so clones, roughly 98% of them present only once. Concerning this clone: Antigen specificity is unknown.

Findings and caveats of the study: Later post-transplant blood repertoires were often dominated by donor CD8+ memory clones. TRB overlap between skin or GI tissue T cells and blood was limited. Recipient CMV seropositivity and CMV reactivation strongly tracked TRB clonality.

The CDR3 is made up of 16 amino acids. J lost 4 bases, V lost 4 bases, and 10 bases had no gene match. CDR1 is KGHSH, CDR2 LQKENI, per germline. Specimen: memory CD4+ T cells sorted from PBMCs. This receptor was obtained from a man aged 40-49 years in good health, CMV-negative, and a related stem cell transplant donor. This sequence joins TRBV18 and TRBJ2-4; 7 bases are a match to TRBD1. In DNA, the CDR3 is TGTGCCAGCTCACTAGCCCTCGGGACAGCGAAAAACATTCAGTACTTC. Encoded protein: CASSLALGTAKNIQYF.